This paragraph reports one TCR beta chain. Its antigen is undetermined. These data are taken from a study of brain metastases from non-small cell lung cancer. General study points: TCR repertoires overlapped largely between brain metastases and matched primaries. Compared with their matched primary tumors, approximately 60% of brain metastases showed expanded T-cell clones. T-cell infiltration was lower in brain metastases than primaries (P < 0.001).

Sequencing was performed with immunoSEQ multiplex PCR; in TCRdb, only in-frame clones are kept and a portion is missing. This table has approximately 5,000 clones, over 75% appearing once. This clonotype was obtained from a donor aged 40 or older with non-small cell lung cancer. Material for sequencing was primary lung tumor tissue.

CDR3 sequence reads: CASSRGPEGETQYF. The CDR3 DNA follows: TGCGCCAGCAGCCGGGGACCGGAGGGAGAGACCCAGTACTTC. The chain has TRBV5-1 and TRBJ2-5, with a possible D match to TRBD2 (6 bases). CDR3 length equals 14 residues. Trimming left V 4 bases short and J 4 bases short, with 14 bases between. CDR1 is SGHRS and CDR2 is YFSETQ in the germline V gene.